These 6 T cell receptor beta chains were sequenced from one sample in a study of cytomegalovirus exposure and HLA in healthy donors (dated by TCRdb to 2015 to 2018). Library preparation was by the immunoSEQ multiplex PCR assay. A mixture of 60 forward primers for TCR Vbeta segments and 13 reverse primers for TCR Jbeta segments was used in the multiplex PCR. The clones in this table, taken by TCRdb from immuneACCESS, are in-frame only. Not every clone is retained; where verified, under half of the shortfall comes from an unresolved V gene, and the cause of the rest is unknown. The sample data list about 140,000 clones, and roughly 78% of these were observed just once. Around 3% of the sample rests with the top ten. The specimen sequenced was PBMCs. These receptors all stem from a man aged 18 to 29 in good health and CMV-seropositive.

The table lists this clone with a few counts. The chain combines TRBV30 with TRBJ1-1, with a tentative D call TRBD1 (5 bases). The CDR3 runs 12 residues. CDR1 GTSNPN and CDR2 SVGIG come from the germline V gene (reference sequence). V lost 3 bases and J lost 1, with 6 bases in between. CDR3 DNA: TGTGCCTGGAGGCAGGGGAACACTGAAGCTTTCTTT. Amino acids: CAWRQGNTEAFF.

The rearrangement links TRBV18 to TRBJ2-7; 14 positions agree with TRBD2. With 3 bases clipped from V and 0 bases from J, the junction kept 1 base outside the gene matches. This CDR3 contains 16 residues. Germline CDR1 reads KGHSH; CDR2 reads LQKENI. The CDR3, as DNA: TGTGCCAGCTCACCGACTAGCGGGAGGGGCTCCTACGAGCAGTACTTC. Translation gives CASSPTSGRGSYEQYF. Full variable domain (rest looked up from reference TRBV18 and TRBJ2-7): NAGVMQNPRHLVRRRGQEARLRCSPMKGHSHVYWYRQLPEEGLKFMVYLQKENIIDESGMPKERFSAEFPKEGPSILRIQQVVRGDSAAYFCASSPTSGRGSYEQYFGPGTRLTVT.

The CDR3 DNA is TGTGCCAGCAGTCCCCTTAGCTTTGAGCAGTACTTC. It specifies CASSPLSFEQYF. This sequence joins TRBV28 and TRBJ2-7; D remains ambiguous. Per germline, CDR1 MDHEN and CDR2 SYDVKM. V was shortened by 5 bases and J by 7 bases, with 12 bases between the two germline ends. The CDR3 spans 12 residues.

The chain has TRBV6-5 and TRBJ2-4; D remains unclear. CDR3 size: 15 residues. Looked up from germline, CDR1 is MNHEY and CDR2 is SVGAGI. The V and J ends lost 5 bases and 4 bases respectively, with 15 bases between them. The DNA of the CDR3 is TGTGCCAGCAGTAAGACATACCCCAAGAAAAACATTCAGTACTTC. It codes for CASSKTYPKKNIQYF.

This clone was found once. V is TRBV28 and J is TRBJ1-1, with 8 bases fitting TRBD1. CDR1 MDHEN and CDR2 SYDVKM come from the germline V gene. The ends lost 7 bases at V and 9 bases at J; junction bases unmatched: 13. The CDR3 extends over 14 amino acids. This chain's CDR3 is CASIVSGTGSQAFF. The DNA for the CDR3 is TGTGCCAGCATCGTTTCCGGGACAGGCTCACAAGCTTTCTTT.

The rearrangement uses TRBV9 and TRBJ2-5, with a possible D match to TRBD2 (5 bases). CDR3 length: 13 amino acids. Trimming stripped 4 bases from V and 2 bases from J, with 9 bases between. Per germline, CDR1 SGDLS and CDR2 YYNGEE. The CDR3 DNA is TGTGCCAGCAGCCGGAGGTTTCAAGAGACCCAGTACTTC. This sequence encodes CASSRRFQETQYF.